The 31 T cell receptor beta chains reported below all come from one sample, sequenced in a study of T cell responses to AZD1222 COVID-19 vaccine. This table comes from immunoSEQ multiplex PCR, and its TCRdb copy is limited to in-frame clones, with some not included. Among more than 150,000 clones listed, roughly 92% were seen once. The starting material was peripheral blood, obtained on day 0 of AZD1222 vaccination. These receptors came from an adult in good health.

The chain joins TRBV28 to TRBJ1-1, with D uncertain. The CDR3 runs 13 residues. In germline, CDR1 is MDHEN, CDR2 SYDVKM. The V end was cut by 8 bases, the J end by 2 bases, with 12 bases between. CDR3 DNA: TGTGCCAGCGGGAGCCGATTAAACACTGAAGCTTTCTTT. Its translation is CASGSRLNTEAFF.

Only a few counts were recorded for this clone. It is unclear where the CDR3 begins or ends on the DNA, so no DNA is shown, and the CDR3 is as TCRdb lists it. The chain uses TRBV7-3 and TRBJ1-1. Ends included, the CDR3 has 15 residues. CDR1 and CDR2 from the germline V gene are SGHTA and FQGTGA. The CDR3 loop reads CASSFGPGRSTEAFF.

In DNA, the CDR3 is TGTGCCAGCAGCTTAGCAGGGCCGGTCGGAGAAAAACTGTTTTTT. It specifies CASSLAGPVGEKLFF. The genes are TRBV7-6 and TRBJ1-4; D is ambiguous. The CDR3 totals 15 residues. Germline V lookup: CDR1 SGHVS, CDR2 FNYEAQ. The germline V and J ends were trimmed by 0 bases and 8 bases, with 13 bases remaining between them.

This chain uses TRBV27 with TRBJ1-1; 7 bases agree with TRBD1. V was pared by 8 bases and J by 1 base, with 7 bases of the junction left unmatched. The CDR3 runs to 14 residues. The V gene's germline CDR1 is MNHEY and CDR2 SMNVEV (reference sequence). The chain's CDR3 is CASRSGGTNTEAFF. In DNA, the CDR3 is TGTGCCAGCCGTTCAGGGGGAACGAACACTGAAGCTTTCTTT.

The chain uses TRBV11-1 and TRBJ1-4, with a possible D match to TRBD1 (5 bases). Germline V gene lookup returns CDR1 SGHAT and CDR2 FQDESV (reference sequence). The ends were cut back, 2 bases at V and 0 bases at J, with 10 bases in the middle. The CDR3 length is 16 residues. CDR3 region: CASSLTVGATNEKLFF. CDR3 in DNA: TGTGCCAGCAGCTTAACCGTGGGGGCAACTAATGAAAAACTGTTTTTT.

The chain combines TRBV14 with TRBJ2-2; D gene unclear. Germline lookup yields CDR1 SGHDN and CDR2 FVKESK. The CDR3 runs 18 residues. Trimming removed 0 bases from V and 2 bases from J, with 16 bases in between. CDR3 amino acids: CASSQDRVVNLNTGELFF. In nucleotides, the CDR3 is TGTGCCAGCAGCCAAGATAGGGTTGTAAACCTTAACACCGGGGAGCTGTTTTTT.

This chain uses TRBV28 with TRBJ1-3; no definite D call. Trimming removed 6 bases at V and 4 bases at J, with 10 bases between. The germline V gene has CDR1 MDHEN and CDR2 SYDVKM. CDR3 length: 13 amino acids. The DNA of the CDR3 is TGTGCCAGCAGCCCACCTCAGGGAAACACCATATATTTT. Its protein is CASSPPQGNTIYF.

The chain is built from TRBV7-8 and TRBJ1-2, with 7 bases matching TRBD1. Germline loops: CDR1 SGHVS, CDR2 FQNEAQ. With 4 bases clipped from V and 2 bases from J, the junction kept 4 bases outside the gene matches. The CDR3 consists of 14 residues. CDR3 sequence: CASSSGTENYGYTF. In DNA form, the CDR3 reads TGTGCCAGCAGCTCCGGGACAGAAAACTATGGCTACACCTTC.

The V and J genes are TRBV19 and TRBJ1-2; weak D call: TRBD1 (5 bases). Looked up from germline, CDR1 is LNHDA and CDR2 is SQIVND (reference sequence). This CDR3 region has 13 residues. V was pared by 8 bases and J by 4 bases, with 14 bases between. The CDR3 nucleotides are TGTGCCAGTTCGGAGGGGATGGCCTATGGCTACACCTTC. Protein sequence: CASSEGMAYGYTF.

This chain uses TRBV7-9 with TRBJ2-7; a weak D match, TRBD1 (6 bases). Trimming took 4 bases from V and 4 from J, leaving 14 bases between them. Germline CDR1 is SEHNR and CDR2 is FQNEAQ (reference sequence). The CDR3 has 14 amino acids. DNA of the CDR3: TGTGCCAGCAGCTCCGGGACAAGGGGGTACGAGCAGTACTTC. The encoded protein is CASSSGTRGYEQYF. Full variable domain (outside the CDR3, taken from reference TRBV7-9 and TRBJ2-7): DTGVSQNPRHKITKRGQNVTFRCDPISEHNRLYWYRQTLGQGPEFLTYFQNEAQLEKSRLLSDRFSAERPKGSFSTLEIQRTEQGDSAMYLCASSSGTRGYEQYFGPGTRLTVT.

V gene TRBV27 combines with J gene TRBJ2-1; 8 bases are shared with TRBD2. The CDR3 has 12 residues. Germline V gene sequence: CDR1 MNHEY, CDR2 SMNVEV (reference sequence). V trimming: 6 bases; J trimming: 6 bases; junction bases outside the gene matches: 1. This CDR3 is CASSLAGNEQFF. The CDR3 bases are TGTGCCAGCAGCCTAGCGGGCAATGAGCAGTTCTTC.

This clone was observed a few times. CDR3 coding DNA: TGTGCCAGTAGCAGGGACAGGGAGGTTGTCGCTTTCTTT. Translated: CASSRDREVVAFF. The genes are TRBV19 and TRBJ1-1, with 9 bases fitting TRBD1. The V and J ends lost 6 bases and 11 bases, in that order; junction bases with no gene match: 10. Germline CDR1 reads LNHDA; CDR2 reads SQIVND (reference sequence). The CDR3 spans 13 residues.

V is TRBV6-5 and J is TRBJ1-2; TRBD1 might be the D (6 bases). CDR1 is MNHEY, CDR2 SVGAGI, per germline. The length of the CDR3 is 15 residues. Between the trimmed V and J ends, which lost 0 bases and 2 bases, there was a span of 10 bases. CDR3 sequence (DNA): TGTGCCAGCAGTTACTCGAGTACAGGGAACTATGGCTACACCTTC. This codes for CASSYSSTGNYGYTF.

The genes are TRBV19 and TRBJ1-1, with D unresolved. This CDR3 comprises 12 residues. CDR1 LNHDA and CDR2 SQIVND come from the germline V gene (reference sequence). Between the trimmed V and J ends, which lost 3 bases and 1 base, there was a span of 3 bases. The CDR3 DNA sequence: TGTGCCAGTAGTATCACGAACACTGAAGCTTTCTTT. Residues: CASSITNTEAFF.

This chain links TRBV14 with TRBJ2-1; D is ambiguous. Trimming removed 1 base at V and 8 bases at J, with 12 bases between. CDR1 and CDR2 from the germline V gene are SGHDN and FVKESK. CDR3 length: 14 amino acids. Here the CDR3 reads CASSQVLPSDEQFF. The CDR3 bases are TGTGCCAGCAGCCAAGTATTACCTTCGGATGAGCAGTTCTTC.

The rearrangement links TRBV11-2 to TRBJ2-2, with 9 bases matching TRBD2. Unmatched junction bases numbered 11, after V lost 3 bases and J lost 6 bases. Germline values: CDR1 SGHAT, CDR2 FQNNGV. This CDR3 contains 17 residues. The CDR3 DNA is TGTGCCAGCAGCTTTCCATCATTTAGCGGGAGCGCCGGGGAGCTGTTTTTT. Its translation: CASSFPSFSGSAGELFF.

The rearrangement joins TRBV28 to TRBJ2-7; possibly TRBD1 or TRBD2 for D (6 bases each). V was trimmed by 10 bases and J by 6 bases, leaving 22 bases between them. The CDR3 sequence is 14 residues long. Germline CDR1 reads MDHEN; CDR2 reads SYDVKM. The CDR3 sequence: CATSVGGRGTEQYV. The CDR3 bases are TGTGCCACCTCAGTAGGGGGACGGGGGACCGAGCAGTACGTC.

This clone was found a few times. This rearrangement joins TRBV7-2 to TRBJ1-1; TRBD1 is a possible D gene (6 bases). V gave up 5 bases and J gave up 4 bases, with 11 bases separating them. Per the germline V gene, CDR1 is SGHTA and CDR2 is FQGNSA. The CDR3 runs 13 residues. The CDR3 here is CASSVSGATEAFF. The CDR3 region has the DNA TGTGCCAGCAGCGTATCAGGGGCCACTGAAGCTTTCTTT.

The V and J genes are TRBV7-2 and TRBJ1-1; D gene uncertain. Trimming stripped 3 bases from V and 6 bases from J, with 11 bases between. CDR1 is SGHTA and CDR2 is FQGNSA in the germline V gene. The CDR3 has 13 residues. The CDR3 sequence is CASSLPGSAEAFF. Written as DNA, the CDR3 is TGTGCCAGCAGCTTGCCGGGGAGCGCTGAAGCTTTCTTT.

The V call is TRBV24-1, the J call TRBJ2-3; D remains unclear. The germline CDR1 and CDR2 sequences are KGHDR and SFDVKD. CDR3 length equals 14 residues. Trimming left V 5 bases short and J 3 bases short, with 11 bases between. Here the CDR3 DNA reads TGTGCCACCAGTGGGTCGGTGAGGACAGATACGCAGTATTTT. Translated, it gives CATSGSVRTDTQYF.

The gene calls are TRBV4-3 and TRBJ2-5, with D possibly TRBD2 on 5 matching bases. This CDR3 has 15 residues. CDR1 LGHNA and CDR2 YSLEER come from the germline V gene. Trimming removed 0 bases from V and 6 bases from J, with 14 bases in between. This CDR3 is CASSQDRGRKKTQYF. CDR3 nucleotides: TGCGCCAGCAGCCAAGATCGAGGGAGAAAGAAGACCCAGTACTTC.

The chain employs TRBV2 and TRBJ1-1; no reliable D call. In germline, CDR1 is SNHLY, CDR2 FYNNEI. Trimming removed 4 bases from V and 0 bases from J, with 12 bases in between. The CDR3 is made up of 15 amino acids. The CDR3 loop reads CASSAYGRMNTEAFF. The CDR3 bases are TGTGCCAGCAGTGCATATGGGCGAATGAACACTGAAGCTTTCTTT. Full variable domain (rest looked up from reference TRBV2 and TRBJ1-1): EPEVTQTPSHQVTQMGQEVILRCVPISNHLYFYWYRQILGQKVEFLVSFYNNEISEKSEIFDDQFSVERPDGSNFTLKIRSTKLEDSAMYFCASSAYGRMNTEAFFGQGTRLTVV.

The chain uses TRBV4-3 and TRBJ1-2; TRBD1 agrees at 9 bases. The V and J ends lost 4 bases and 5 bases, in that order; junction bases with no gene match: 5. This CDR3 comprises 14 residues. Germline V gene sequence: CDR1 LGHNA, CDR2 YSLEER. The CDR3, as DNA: TGCGCCAGCAGCCCCGGACAGGGGCTGTATGGCTACACCTTC. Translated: CASSPGQGLYGYTF.

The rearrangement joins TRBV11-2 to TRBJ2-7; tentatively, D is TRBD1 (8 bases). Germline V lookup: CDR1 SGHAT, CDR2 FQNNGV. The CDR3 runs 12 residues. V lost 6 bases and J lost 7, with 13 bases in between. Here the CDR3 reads CASSHRGGEQYV. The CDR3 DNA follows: TGTGCCAGCAGTCACAGGGGGGGAGAGCAGTACGTC.

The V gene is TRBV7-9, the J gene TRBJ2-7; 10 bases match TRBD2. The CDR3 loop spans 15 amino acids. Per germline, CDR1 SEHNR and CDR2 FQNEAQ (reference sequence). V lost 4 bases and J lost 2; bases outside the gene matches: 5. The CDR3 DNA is TGTGCCAGCAGCTGGATAGCGGGAGGTACCTACGAGCAGTACTTC. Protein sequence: CASSWIAGGTYEQYF.

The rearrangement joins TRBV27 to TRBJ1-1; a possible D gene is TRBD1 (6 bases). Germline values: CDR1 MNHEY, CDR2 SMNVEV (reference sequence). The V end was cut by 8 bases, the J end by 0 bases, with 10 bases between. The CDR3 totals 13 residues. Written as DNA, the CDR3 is TGTGCCAGCTCTAAGGGGGTGAACACTGAAGCTTTCTTT. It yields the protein CASSKGVNTEAFF.

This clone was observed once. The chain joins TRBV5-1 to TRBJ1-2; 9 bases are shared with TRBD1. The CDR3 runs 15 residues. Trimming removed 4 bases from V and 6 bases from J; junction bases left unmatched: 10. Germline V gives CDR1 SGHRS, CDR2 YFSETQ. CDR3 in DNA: TGCGCCAGCAGCCTTAGGACAGGGGCGCAGAATGGCTACACCTTC. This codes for CASSLRTGAQNGYTF.

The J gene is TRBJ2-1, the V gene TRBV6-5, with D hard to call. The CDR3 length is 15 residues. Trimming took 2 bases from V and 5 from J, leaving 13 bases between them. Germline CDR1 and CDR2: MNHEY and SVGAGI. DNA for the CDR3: TGTGCCAGCAGTTACGGCCGGGCTCCAAACAATGAGCAGTTCTTC. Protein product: CASSYGRAPNNEQFF.

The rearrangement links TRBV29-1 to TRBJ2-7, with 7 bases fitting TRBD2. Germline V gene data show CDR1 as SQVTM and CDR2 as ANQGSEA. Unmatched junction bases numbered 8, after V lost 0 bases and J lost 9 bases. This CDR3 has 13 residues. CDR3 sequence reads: CSVEDRREGAQYF. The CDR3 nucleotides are TGCAGCGTTGAAGATCGCAGGGAGGGAGCGCAGTACTTC.

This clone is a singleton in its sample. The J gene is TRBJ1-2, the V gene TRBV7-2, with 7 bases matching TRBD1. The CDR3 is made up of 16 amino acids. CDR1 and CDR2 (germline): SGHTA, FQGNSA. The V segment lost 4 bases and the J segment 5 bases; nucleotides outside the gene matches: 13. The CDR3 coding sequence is TGTGCCAGCAGCTCCAGGGGGGGACCTCCCCTATATGGCTACACCTTC. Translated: CASSSRGGPPLYGYTF.

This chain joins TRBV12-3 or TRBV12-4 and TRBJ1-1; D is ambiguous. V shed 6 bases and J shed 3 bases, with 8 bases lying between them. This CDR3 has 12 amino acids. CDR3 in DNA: TGTGCCAGCAGCCCTGACCACACTGAAGCTTTCTTT. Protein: CASSPDHTEAFF.